Detailed here is one T cell receptor beta chain. What it binds is not known. Extracted total RNA amounted to at least 5.5 micrograms for each sample. The sample belongs to a study of blood T cells in healthy people across ages. General study results and limits: Estimated diversity, derived from one million T cells, was regarded as an underestimate. Observed TCR beta diversity per million T cells went down as age went up. This fall followed a roughly linear course with age.

Looked up from germline, CDR1 is PRHDT and CDR2 is FYEKMQ (reference sequence). J was trimmed by 11 bases and V by 3 bases; bases with no gene match: 8. The CDR3 is made up of 14 amino acids. Primed by a sample-barcoded 5' primer and a J-beta primer mix, a second PCR proceeded for about 7 to 11 cycles. From each sample, at least 2.5 million paired-end reads containing CDR3 were obtained. TCRdb used MiXCR to reprocess the 5' RACE reads, holding one entry per CDR3 protein. The sample has roughly 1.5 million distinct CDR3 sequences; about 42% are singletons. This TCR came from a woman aged 18-29 years in good health. Sequences were obtained from blood. The genes are TRBV13 and TRBJ1-5; TRBD1 agrees at 9 bases. CDR3 DNA sequence: TGTGCCAGCAGCTTGGGACAGGGTATTCGAGCCCAGCATTTT. As protein: CASSLGQGIRAQHF.